Listed here is a single TCR beta chain. The antigen is unknown. The sample is drawn from a study of OX40 agonist ivuxolimab in advanced cancers. Study overall: Intravenous ivuxolimab at 0.01 to 10 mg/kg was given to patients every 2 weeks.

The data were produced by immunoSEQ multiplex PCR, yet TCRdb's version contains in-frame clones alone and is incomplete. The sample has about 20,000 clones, over 80% seen once. The CDR3 has 15 residues. Germline CDR1 is SGDLS and CDR2 is YYNGEE. Trimming at V came to 5 bases and at J to 5 bases, leaving 8 bases not matched to a gene. Findings of the study overall: Clonal expansion was among the lowest in partial responders at 0.1-3.0 mg/kg, especially CD8+. CD8+ T cells averaged more expanded clones than CD4+.

The sequence derives from an adult with an advanced solid tumor such as melanoma, head and neck, liver or kidney cancer. This chain uses TRBV9 with TRBJ2-2; 8 positions match TRBD2. Specimen: CD4+ or CD8+ T cells sorted from blood, collected in a trial of the OX40 agonist ivuxolimab. CDR3 amino acids: CASRGGLDKTGELFF. The DNA of the CDR3 is TGTGCCAGCAGGGGGGGACTAGATAAAACCGGGGAGCTGTTTTTT. Variable domain in full (rest from reference TRBV9 and TRBJ2-2): DSGVTQTPKHLITATGQRVTLRCSPRSGDLSVYWYQQSLDQGLQFLIQYYNGEERAKGNILERFSAQQFPDLHSELNLSSLELGDSALYFCASRGGLDKTGELFFGEGSRLTVL.